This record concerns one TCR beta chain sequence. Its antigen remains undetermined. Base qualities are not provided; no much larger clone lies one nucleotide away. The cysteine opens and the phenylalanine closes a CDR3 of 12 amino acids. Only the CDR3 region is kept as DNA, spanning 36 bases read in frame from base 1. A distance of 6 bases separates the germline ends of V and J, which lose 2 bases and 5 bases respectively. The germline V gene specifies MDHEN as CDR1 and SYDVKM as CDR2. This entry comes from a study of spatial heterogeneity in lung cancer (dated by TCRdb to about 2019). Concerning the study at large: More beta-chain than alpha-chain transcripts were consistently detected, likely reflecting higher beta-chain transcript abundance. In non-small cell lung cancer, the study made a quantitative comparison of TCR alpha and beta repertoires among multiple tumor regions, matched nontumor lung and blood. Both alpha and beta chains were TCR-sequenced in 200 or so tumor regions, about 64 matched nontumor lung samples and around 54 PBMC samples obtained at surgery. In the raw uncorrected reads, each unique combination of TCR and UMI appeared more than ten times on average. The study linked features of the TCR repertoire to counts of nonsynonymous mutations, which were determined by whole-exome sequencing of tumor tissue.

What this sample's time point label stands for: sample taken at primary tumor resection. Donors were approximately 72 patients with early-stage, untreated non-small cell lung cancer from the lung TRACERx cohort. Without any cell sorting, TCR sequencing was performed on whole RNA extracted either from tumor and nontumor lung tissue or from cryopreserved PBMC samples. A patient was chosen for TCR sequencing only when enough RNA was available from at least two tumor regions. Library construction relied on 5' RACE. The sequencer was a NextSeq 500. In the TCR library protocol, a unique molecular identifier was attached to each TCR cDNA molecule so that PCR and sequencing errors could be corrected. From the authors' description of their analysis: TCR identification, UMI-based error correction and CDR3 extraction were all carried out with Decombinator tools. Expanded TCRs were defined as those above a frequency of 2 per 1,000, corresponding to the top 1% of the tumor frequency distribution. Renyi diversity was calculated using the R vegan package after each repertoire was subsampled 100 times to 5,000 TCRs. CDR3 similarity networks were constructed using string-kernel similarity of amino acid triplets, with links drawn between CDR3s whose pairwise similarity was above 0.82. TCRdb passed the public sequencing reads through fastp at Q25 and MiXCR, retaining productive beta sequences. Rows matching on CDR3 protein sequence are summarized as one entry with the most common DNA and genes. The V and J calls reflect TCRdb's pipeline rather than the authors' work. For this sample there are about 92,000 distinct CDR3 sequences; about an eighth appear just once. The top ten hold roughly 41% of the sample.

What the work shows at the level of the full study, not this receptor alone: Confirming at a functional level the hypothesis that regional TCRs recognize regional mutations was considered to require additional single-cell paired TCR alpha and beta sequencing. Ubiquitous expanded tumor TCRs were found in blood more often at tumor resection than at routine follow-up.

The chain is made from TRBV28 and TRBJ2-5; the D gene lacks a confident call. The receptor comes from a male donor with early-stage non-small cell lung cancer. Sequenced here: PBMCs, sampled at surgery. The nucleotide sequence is TGTGCCAGCAGTTTAAATCTGGAGACCCAGTACTTC. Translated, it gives CASSLNLETQYF. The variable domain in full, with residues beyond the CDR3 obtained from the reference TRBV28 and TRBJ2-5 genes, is DVKVTQSSRYLVKRTGEKVFLECVQDMDHENMFWYRQDPGLGLRLIYFSYDVKMKEKGDIPEGYSVSREKKERFSLILESASTNQTSMYLCASSLNLETQYFGPGTRLLVL.